A selection of T cell receptor beta chains follows, all from one sample in a study of CD8+CD57+ T cells in acquired aplastic anemia. From the reads, TCRdb called clonotypes with MiXCR, one entry per CDR3 protein. The sample includes over 150,000 distinct CDR3 sequences, around 59% of them seen just once. The material sequenced was sorted CD4+, CD8+, or CD8+CD57+ T cells (not recorded which) from PBMCs. The receptors here all came from a human donor in good health, serving as a control. Both conserved end residues are part of each CDR3. D genes are given only for firm matches. Expanded clones are given a class, and other clones once, few, many or no size at all.

j_call	clone_size	d_call	v_call	cdr3_length	cdr3_nt	cdr3_aa
TRBJ2-7	-	TRBD1	TRBV2	15	TGCGCCAGCAGCCCAACCGGGACAGGGGGCGGAGAGCAGTGCTTC	CASSPTGTGGGEQCF
TRBJ1-2	few	-	TRBV20-1	12	TGCAGTGCTAGAAGGACAGCCTATGGCTACACCTTC	CSARRTAYGYTF
TRBJ2-7	-	TRBD1	TRBV10-3	14	TGTGCCATCGGAGGGACAGGGGTCTCCTACGAGCAGTACTTC	CAIGGTGVSYEQYF
TRBJ2-1	many	TRBD1	TRBV5-1	15	TGCGCCAGCAGCTTGGTCGGACAGGGGAACAATGAGCAGTTCTTC	CASSLVGQGNNEQFF
TRBJ1-2	-	TRBD1	TRBV9	15	TGTGCCAGCAGCCCAAAATCCGGGACAGGGTACGGCTACACCTTC	CASSPKSGTGYGYTF
TRBJ1-5	many	-	TRBV6-1	17	TGTGCCAGCAGTGTATATACAGGGTCAGTGAGCAATCAGCCCCAGCATTTT	CASSVYTGSVSNQPQHF
TRBJ2-7	many	TRBD1	TRBV20-1	11	TGCTCCCACAGGGGAGTAGGCGAGCAGTACTTC	CSHRGVGEQYF
TRBJ2-3	-	TRBD2	TRBV25-1	14	TGTGCCAGCAGCGCAGGACTAGCGGGGTGTACGCAGTATTTT	CASSAGLAGCTQYF
TRBJ2-5	many	-	TRBV20-1	12	TGCAGTGGGGGGCCCCACGGGGAGACCCAGTACTTC	CSGGPHGETQYF
TRBJ2-7	-	-	TRBV2	14	TGTGCCAGCAGTGAGCTAGCAGCATCGGACGAGCAGTACTTC	CASSELAASDEQYF
TRBJ1-5	many	TRBD1	TRBV6-5	17	TGTGCCAGCAGCCAAGGGTGGACAGGGGCTGCCAATCAGCCCCAGCATTTT	CASSQGWTGAANQPQHF
TRBJ2-5	-	TRBD2	TRBV19	16	TGTGCCAGTAGTATAAGACTAGCGGGCGGAGAAGAGACCCAGTACTTC	CASSIRLAGGEETQYF
TRBJ1-2	-	TRBD1	TRBV12-3/TRBV12-4	13	TGTGCCAGCAGTACGCGGACAGGCTATGGCTACACCTTC	CASSTRTGYGYTF
TRBJ2-1	-	TRBD1	TRBV4-3	17	TGCGCCAGCAGCCAAGATCCCTGGGACAGGATGTACAATGAGCAGTTCTTC	CASSQDPWDRMYNEQFF
TRBJ2-3	many	TRBD2	TRBV5-6	17	TGTGCCAGCAGCTTAGGAGCGGGGGTCAGAGTCACAGATACGCAGTATTTT	CASSLGAGVRVTDTQYF
TRBJ1-5	-	-	TRBV27	14	TGTGCCAGCAGTTTCCAAGGAATGAGTCAGCCCCAGCATTTT	CASSFQGMSQPQHF
TRBJ2-5	-	-	TRBV10-1	18	TGCGCCAGCAGTGAGTCGATTTTAAGCTCAGGACAAGGCGAGACCCAGTACTTC	CASSESILSSGQGETQYF
TRBJ2-1	-	-	TRBV19	14	TGTGCCAGTAGTATCGGTCGCCTACAAGGTGAGCAGTTCTTC	CASSIGRLQGEQFF
TRBJ1-4	many	-	TRBV5-1	14	TGCGCCAGCAGCTTCAAGGGGACTAATGAAAAACTGTTTTTT	CASSFKGTNEKLFF
TRBJ2-5	-	-	TRBV7-6	13	TGTGCTAGCAGCTACAACACCGGGGAGACCCAGTACTTC	CASSYNTGETQYF
TRBJ1-2	-	-	TRBV19	13	TGTGCCAGCCGACGAATTACTAACTATGGCTACACCTTC	CASRRITNYGYTF
TRBJ2-1	-	-	TRBV2	13	TGTGCCAGCAGTGAAGAAGGTACCAATGAGCAGTTCTTC	CASSEEGTNEQFF
TRBJ1-5	many	-	TRBV6-2/TRBV6-3	14	TGTGCCAGCAGTTACTGGGTGGGCAATCAGCCCCAGCATTTT	CASSYWVGNQPQHF
TRBJ1-6	-	TRBD1	TRBV19	15	TGTGCCAGTAGTGGGGCGACAGGGACCAATTCACCCCTCCACTTT	CASSGATGTNSPLHF
TRBJ1-4	once	-	TRBV2	13	TGTGCCAGCAGTGAACTGCCCAGGGAAAAACTGTTTTTT	CASSELPREKLFF
TRBJ2-7	-	-	TRBV2	14	TGTGCCAGCAGTGAAGAGTACCTCACCGGGGAGCAGTACTTC	CASSEEYLTGEQYF
TRBJ2-1	many	-	TRBV5-1	13	TGCGCCAGCAGCTTCCCCGCCATCCATGAGCAGTTCTTC	CASSFPAIHEQFF
TRBJ2-7	many	-	TRBV5-8	14	TGTGCCAGCAGCTTCTTGGCCCTTACAAACGAGCAGTACTTC	CASSFLALTNEQYF
TRBJ2-3	many	-	TRBV2	14	TGTGCCAGCAGTGAGGACTACAGCACAGATACGCAGTATTTT	CASSEDYSTDTQYF
TRBJ2-3	-	-	TRBV9	15	TGTGCCAGCAGCCCCCGTCTAGGGAACACAGATACGCAGTATTTT	CASSPRLGNTDTQYF
TRBJ2-1	-	-	TRBV15	13	TGTGCCACCTCAGGGCAGGGCTTGAGGGAGCAGTTCTTC	CATSGQGLREQFF
TRBJ2-2	-	TRBD2	TRBV29-1	14	TGCAGCGTTGGTCGGGGGGGGGACACCGGGGAGCTGTTTTTT	CSVGRGGDTGELFF
TRBJ2-2	-	-	TRBV7-9	19	TGTGCCAGCAGCCCCTTGTGGGAGGGTTCGGACAGATACACCGGGGAGCTGTTTTTT	CASSPLWEGSDRYTGELFF
TRBJ2-3	many	-	TRBV19	15	TGTGCCAGTAGTAAGTGGGAGTCTAGCACAGATACGCAGTATTTT	CASSKWESSTDTQYF
TRBJ2-1	many	TRBD1	TRBV7-2	13	TGTGCCAGCTCTGAGAATACCGGGACAGGGAGGTTCTTC	CASSENTGTGRFF
TRBJ2-1	-	TRBD2	TRBV9	13	TGTGCCAGCAGCGGGGACTACTACAATGAGCAGTTCTTC	CASSGDYYNEQFF
TRBJ1-1	-	TRBD1	TRBV7-2	14	TGTGCCAGCAGCCGGGAACCAGGGGGCGCTGAAGCTTTCTTT	CASSREPGGAEAFF
TRBJ2-2	-	-	TRBV20-1	12	TGCAGTGCTAGCGCGGGTACAGGGGAGCTGTTTTTT	CSASAGTGELFF
TRBJ2-3	-	TRBD2	TRBV2	15	TGTGCCTCGGATAGCGGGGGGCTTAGCACAGATACGCAGTATTTT	CASDSGGLSTDTQYF
TRBJ2-7	few	TRBD2	TRBV29-1	13	TGCAGCGCCGTGGCGGGGGGGCACTACGAGCAGTACTTC	CSAVAGGHYEQYF
TRBJ1-5	-	TRBD1	TRBV19	14	TGTGCCAGTAGTATTAGGACAGGCGGGGGGCCCCAGCATTTT	CASSIRTGGGPQHF